One and the same sample provided the 26 T cell receptor beta chains below, sequenced in a study of blood T cell repertoires in COVID-19 (dated by TCRdb to about 2020). Receptor amplification or capture employed the immunoSEQ multiplex PCR assay. The table comes from immuneACCESS by way of TCRdb, which keeps in-frame sequences with V and J called. Part of the clones is missing from these tables; in studies checked, under half for an unresolved V gene and the rest for unknown reasons. Recorded for this sample are 490,000 or so clones; around 85% of them occurred a single time. Jointly, the top ten make up around 8% of the sample. Source material: PBMCs or T cells enriched from blood (not recorded which). The receptor set was obtained from a woman aged 55-70 years who had recovered from COVID-19.

The CDR3 loop reads CASPTGFGYTF. DNA for the CDR3: TGTGCCAGCCCGACAGGGTTTGGCTACACCTTC. The genes are TRBV2 and TRBJ1-2; 7 bases match TRBD1. The V segment lost 8 bases and the J segment 7 bases; nucleotides outside the gene matches: 4. The CDR3 is 11 residues long. Germline CDR1 is SNHLY and CDR2 is FYNNEI.

The rearrangement links TRBV5-1 to TRBJ2-7; TRBD2 matches 10 bases. This CDR3 spans 16 amino acids. Germline loops: CDR1 SGHRS, CDR2 YFSETQ. Trimming at V came to 0 bases and at J to 0 bases, leaving 3 bases not matched to a gene. CDR3 sequence (DNA): TGCGCCAGCAGCTTGGGTAGCGGGGGGAACTCCTACGAGCAGTACGTC. Translating gives CASSLGSGGNSYEQYV.

The chain uses TRBV24-1 and TRBJ2-5; 8 bases align to TRBD2. The V segment lost 12 bases and the J segment 5 bases; nucleotides outside the gene matches: 19. The CDR3 length is 16 residues. Germline V CDR1 and CDR2: KGHDR, SFDVKD. Here the CDR3 reads CAFGGGGRGAPETQYF. The CDR3 bases are TGTGCCTTCGGTGGGGGGGGGCGGGGGGCCCCGGAGACCCAGTACTTC.

This chain connects TRBV7-2 to TRBJ2-7; TRBD2 matches 14 bases. Germline V gene sequence: CDR1 SGHTA, CDR2 FQGNSA. The junction had 3 bases not matched to a gene; V was cut back by 5 bases and J by 6 bases. CDR3 length: 14 amino acids. The CDR3 sequence: CASSQTSGGVEQYF. CDR3 nucleotides: TGTGCCAGCAGCCAGACTAGCGGGGGGGTCGAGCAGTACTTC.

This chain uses TRBV11-3 with TRBJ2-2, with no clear D. This CDR3 has 15 residues. From germline, CDR1 is SGHNT and CDR2 YENEEA. Trimming left V 10 bases short and J 10 bases short, with 25 bases between. The CDR3 DNA sequence: TGTGCCATCTCTCCGGGTCAAACCGACGGTCAGGAGCTGTTTTTT. This codes for CAISPGQTDGQELFF.

The chain joins TRBV5-1 to TRBJ1-2; 7 bases fit TRBD1. This CDR3 comprises 15 residues. The germline CDR1 and CDR2 sequences are SGHRS and YFSETQ. Trimming cost V 0 bases and J 13 bases; bases outside gene matches: 15. CDR3 residues: CASSLGLLGTDPSTF. The CDR3 DNA is TGCGCCAGCAGCTTGGGTCTGCTAGGGACAGATCCATCCACCTTC. Filled out from reference TRBV5-1 and TRBJ1-2, the complete variable domain reads KAGVTQTPRYLIKTRGQQVTLSCSPISGHRSVSWYQQTPGQGLQFLFEYFSETQRNKGNFPGRFSGRQFSNSRSEMNVSTLELGDSALYLCASSLGLLGTDPSTFGSGTRLTVV.

V is TRBV5-1 and J is TRBJ2-6; 7 bases are a match to TRBD1. Germline V CDR1 and CDR2: SGHRS, YFSETQ. This CDR3 contains 19 residues. The junction had 12 bases not matched to a gene; V was cut back by 2 bases and J by 1 base. The CDR3 loop reads CASSFMAGGIMSGANVLTF. The CDR3 DNA sequence: TGCGCCAGCAGCTTCATGGCAGGGGGAATTATGTCTGGGGCCAACGTCCTGACTTTC.

The J gene is TRBJ2-7, the V gene TRBV2; 10 bases agree with TRBD1. CDR1 and CDR2 from the germline V gene are SNHLY and FYNNEI. The CDR3 sequence is 15 residues long. After removal of 4 bases from V and 5 bases from J, the junction contained 8 bases not matched to a gene. The CDR3 spells CASSGAGQGFDEQYV. In nucleotides, the CDR3 is TGTGCCAGCAGTGGGGCGGGACAGGGGTTCGACGAGCAGTACGTC.

The rearrangement uses TRBV5-1 and TRBJ1-2, with 7 bases that match TRBD1. This CDR3 contains 17 residues. The trim removed 1 base at V and 4 bases at J, leaving 13 bases unmatched. Germline V gene sequence: CDR1 SGHRS, CDR2 YFSETQ. CDR3: CASSLHTGDLLTYGYTF. CDR3 nucleotide sequence: TGCGCCAGCAGCTTGCATACAGGGGACCTCTTAACCTATGGCTACACCTTC.

The genes are TRBV2 and TRBJ1-2; 9 positions agree with TRBD1. Germline assignment: CDR1 SNHLY and CDR2 FYNNEI. The CDR3 sequence is 16 residues long. J was trimmed by 2 bases and V by 2 bases; bases with no gene match: 6. The CDR3 reads CASSERGTGLNYGYTF. CDR3 coding DNA: TGTGCCAGCAGTGAACGGGGGACAGGGTTAAACTATGGCTACACCTTC. The full variable domain, completed using reference TRBV2 and TRBJ1-2, is EPEVTQTPSHQVTQMGQEVILRCVPISNHLYFYWYRQILGQKVEFLVSFYNNEISEKSEIFDDQFSVERPDGSNFTLKIRSTKLEDSAMYFCASSERGTGLNYGYTFGSGTRLTVV.

The gene calls are TRBV29-1 and TRBJ1-2, with D maybe TRBD1 (5 bases). Germline V gene sequence: CDR1 SQVTM, CDR2 ANQGSEA. The CDR3 has 13 residues. Trimming took 6 bases from V and 0 from J, leaving 11 bases between them. CDR3 residues: CSVGLSANYGYTF. The CDR3, as DNA: TGCAGCGTGGGACTGTCAGCTAACTATGGCTACACCTTC.

CDR3 in DNA: TGTGCCACCAGCAGGGACAGGATCGGGGGTCAGCCCCAGCATTTT. Translated, it gives CATSRDRIGGQPQHF. This chain joins TRBV15 and TRBJ1-5; TRBD1 agrees at 7 bases. Germline CDR1 is LNHNV and CDR2 is YYDKDF (reference sequence). J was trimmed by 6 bases and V by 3 bases; bases with no gene match: 8. The CDR3 contains 15 residues.

The rearrangement joins TRBV5-4 to TRBJ2-1, with 9 nucleotides matching TRBD2. Germline loops: CDR1 SGHNT, CDR2 YYREEE (reference sequence). J gave up 6 bases and V 4 bases, and 2 bases lay outside the gene matches. The CDR3 length is 13 residues. CDR3 nucleotides: TGTGCCAGCAGCCGCGGGGGGGCCAATGAGCAGTTCTTC. This sequence encodes CASSRGGANEQFF.

This chain connects TRBV24-1 to TRBJ2-1; perhaps TRBD1 as D (6 bases). The V end was cut by 4 bases, the J end by 8 bases, with 8 bases between. This CDR3 has 12 residues. Germline V gene data show CDR1 as KGHDR and CDR2 as SFDVKD. This CDR3 reads CATSDPGDEQFF. The DNA for the CDR3 is TGTGCCACCAGTGACCCAGGGGATGAGCAGTTCTTC.

This clone has more than one count but fewer than ten. The V and J genes are TRBV15 and TRBJ1-2; unclear D gene. The ends were cut back, 0 bases at V and 5 bases at J, with 10 bases in the middle. Germline loops: CDR1 LNHNV, CDR2 YYDKDF (reference sequence). The CDR3 is 14 residues long. CDR3 nucleotide sequence: TGTGCCACCAGCAGAGATGTAGCAGAGTATGGCTACACCTTC. Its protein product is CATSRDVAEYGYTF.

The chain recombines TRBV12-5 with TRBJ1-2; no definite D call. In germline, CDR1 is LGHNT, CDR2 FRNRAP. Trimming removed 0 bases from V and 4 bases from J, with 9 bases in between. The CDR3 has 14 residues. The CDR3 spells CASGLVPNSYGYTF. The CDR3 DNA is TGTGCTAGTGGTTTGGTTCCCAACAGCTATGGCTACACCTTC.

This chain connects TRBV6-5 to TRBJ2-1, with D unclear. Germline CDR1 MNHEY, CDR2 SVGAGI. This CDR3 region has 16 residues. V lost 0 bases and J 7 bases, leaving 16 bases between the germline ends. In nucleotides, the CDR3 is TGTGCCAGCAGTTACTCGGGCGACCTGACCTTAAATGAGCAGTTCTTC. This encodes CASSYSGDLTLNEQFF.

V is TRBV28 and J is TRBJ1-5; no firm D call. The CDR3 spans 15 residues. Germline V gene data show CDR1 as MDHEN and CDR2 as SYDVKM. Between the trimmed V and J ends, which lost 3 bases and 2 bases, there was a span of 11 bases. The DNA of the CDR3 is TGTGCCAGCAGTTTTTCGGGTCTTGGCAATCAGCCCCAGCATTTT. Its protein is CASSFSGLGNQPQHF. The entire variable domain, with the rest obtained from reference TRBV28 and TRBJ1-5, is as follows: DVKVTQSSRYLVKRTGEKVFLECVQDMDHENMFWYRQDPGLGLRLIYFSYDVKMKEKGDIPEGYSVSREKKERFSLILESASTNQTSMYLCASSFSGLGNQPQHFGDGTRLSIL.

The CDR3 region is CASSIHRQDPYNEQFF. DNA of the CDR3: TGTGCCAGTAGTATTCACCGACAGGACCCCTACAATGAGCAGTTCTTC. This chain joins TRBV19 and TRBJ2-1, with a weak D call TRBD1 (6 bases). The CDR3 contains 16 residues. The ends were cut back, 3 bases at V and 2 bases at J, with 14 bases in the middle. Germline CDR1 is LNHDA and CDR2 is SQIVND (reference sequence).

This clone was observed a handful of times. The chain is built from TRBV9 and TRBJ2-7; 7 bases line up with TRBD1. This CDR3 region has 15 residues. CDR1 is SGDLS, CDR2 YYNGEE, per germline. Unmatched junction bases numbered 6, after V lost 3 bases and J lost 0 bases. The CDR3 region is CASSATGPDSYEQYF. As DNA, the CDR3 is TGTGCCAGCAGCGCGACAGGGCCCGACTCCTACGAGCAGTACTTC.

This clone was recorded a few times. This chain joins TRBV7-9 and TRBJ2-7; 7 bases are a match to TRBD2. The V gene's germline CDR1 is SEHNR and CDR2 FQNEAQ (reference sequence). V lost 4 bases and J lost 0; bases outside the gene matches: 9. CDR3 length equals 16 residues. This CDR3 is CASSSPSSGLSYEQYF. The CDR3 DNA reads as TGTGCCAGCAGCTCCCCTTCTAGCGGTCTCTCCTACGAGCAGTACTTC.

V is TRBV10-1 and J is TRBJ2-1; 11 nucleotides agree with TRBD2. Germline V gene sequence: CDR1 WNHNN, CDR2 SYGVQD (reference sequence). J gave up 6 bases and V 6 bases, and 7 bases lay outside the gene matches. The CDR3 has 15 amino acids. The CDR3 spells CASSDTSGGPNEQFF. For the CDR3, the DNA is TGCGCCAGCAGCGATACTAGCGGGGGACCCAATGAGCAGTTCTTC.

The rearrangement joins TRBV4-1 to TRBJ1-6, with 10 bases that match TRBD1. The CDR3 contains 17 residues. V lost 1 base and J lost 2; bases outside the gene matches: 2. Germline CDR1 MGHRA, CDR2 YSYEKL. CDR3 sequence: CASSQAGQGTYNSPLHF. The CDR3 DNA is TGCGCCAGCAGCCAAGCGGGACAGGGGACCTATAATTCACCCCTCCACTTT.

The DNA of the CDR3 is TGCAGTGCGGTTGACAAGTATGGCTACACCTTC. This encodes CSAVDKYGYTF. V is TRBV20-1 and J is TRBJ1-2; no reliable D call. The CDR3 has 11 amino acids. With 6 bases removed from V and 5 bases from J, the gap between germline ends came to 10 bases. From germline, CDR1 is DFQATT and CDR2 SNEGSKA (reference sequence).

The chain links TRBV4-1 to TRBJ1-4; no firm D call. CDR1 and CDR2 from the germline V gene are MGHRA and YSYEKL. CDR3 length: 15 residues. Trimming took off 1 base at V and 7 bases at J, with 13 bases between the two ends. The CDR3 sequence: CASSQVSRILEKLFF. The CDR3 nucleotides are TGCGCCAGCAGCCAAGTAAGCAGGATACTTGAAAAACTGTTTTTT.

The gene calls are TRBV6-5 and TRBJ1-2, with 9 bases matching TRBD1. The CDR3 consists of 14 residues. Germline lookup yields CDR1 MNHEY and CDR2 SVGAGI. The ends lost 10 bases at V and 3 bases at J; junction bases unmatched: 9. In nucleotides, the CDR3 is TGTGCCACTTACAGGGGGCTGGGGGACTATGGCTACACCTTC. This sequence encodes CATYRGLGDYGYTF.